The source of this T cell receptor beta chain is a study of T cell repertoires in cytomegalovirus infection. Across the whole study: Public TCR beta signatures indicated both CMV infection and matching HLA type.

TCRdb passed the reads through MiXCR, listing each CDR3 protein once. Of about 360,000 distinct CDR3 sequences in the sample, 15% to 20% were seen once. Germline-derived CDR1 and CDR2 are SGHVS and FNYEAQ. This CDR3 has 14 residues. V lost 2 bases to trimming and J lost 3 bases, with 10 bases between them. This clonotype was obtained from a human donor in good health (CMV status not recorded). Some clones in this sample may be carry-over from other donors' samples. The sample comprised PBMCs. V gene TRBV7-6 combines with J gene TRBJ1-2; D ambiguous. The CDR3: CASSLSAGYYGYTF. As DNA, the CDR3 is TGTGCCAGCAGCTTATCGGCAGGATACTATGGCTACACCTTC.